Each of the 9 T cell receptor beta chains below was sequenced from the same sample in a study of blood T cell repertoires in COVID-19. TCRdb's copy holds only in-frame clones and misses some; the assay was immunoSEQ multiplex PCR. Among approximately 150,000 clones, more than 65% were seen once, and the ten largest hold 8% to 8.5%. Sequenced input: peripheral blood. The receptors originated from a woman aged 55-70 years with COVID-19, enrolled during active disease.

V usage is TRBV2 and J usage is TRBJ1-1; 11 nucleotides match TRBD1. Per the germline V gene, CDR1 is SNHLY and CDR2 is FYNNEI. The junction had 7 bases not matched to a gene; V was cut back by 1 base and J by 12 bases. This CDR3 region has 14 residues. CDR3 nucleotide sequence: TGTGCCAGCAGTGAAGGGAGGGACAGGGGGAACTCTTTCTTT. Translated, it gives CASSEGRDRGNSFF.

The chain has TRBV29-1 and TRBJ1-2; the match to TRBD1 covers 7 bases. CDR3 size: 12 residues. Trimming at V came to 2 bases and at J to 7 bases, leaving 4 bases not matched to a gene. Per the germline V gene, CDR1 is SQVTM and CDR2 is ANQGSEA. The CDR3 DNA reads TGCAGCGTTGAAAGGGGGCACGCTGGCTACACCTTC. It translates to CSVERGHAGYTF.

The chain links TRBV19 to TRBJ2-7; 10 positions agree with TRBD2. CDR1 is LNHDA and CDR2 is SQIVND in the germline V gene (reference sequence). The J segment lost 2 bases and the V segment lost 0 bases, leaving 4 bases of the junction unmatched. The CDR3 covers 16 residues. The CDR3 here is CASSIDHSGGTYEQYF. For the CDR3, the DNA is TGTGCCAGTAGTATAGACCATAGCGGGGGGACCTACGAGCAGTACTTC.

This chain joins TRBV6-2 or TRBV6-3 and TRBJ1-5; no firm D call. The CDR3 contains 15 residues. V was clipped by 2 bases and J by 2 bases, with 10 bases between them. Germline values: CDR1 MNHEY, CDR2 SVGEGT. This CDR3 is CASSYLGRGNQPQHF. CDR3 in DNA: TGTGCCAGCAGTTACCTGGGGAGAGGCAATCAGCCCCAGCATTTT.

The CDR3 loop is CASSSLGTGANTQYF. The CDR3 DNA sequence: TGCGCCAGCAGTTCCCTCGGGACAGGGGCGAATACGCAGTATTTT. V usage is TRBV10-1 and J usage is TRBJ2-3, with TRBD1 identical over 10 bases. Losses at the gene ends were 5 bases for V and 7 bases for J; bases not matched to a gene: 9. The germline gives CDR1 WNHNN, CDR2 SYGVQD (reference sequence). CDR3 length: 15 amino acids.

This clone occurred a few times. The rearrangement uses TRBV5-1 and TRBJ1-1; weak D call: TRBD1 (5 bases). V shed 1 base and J shed 0 bases, with 10 bases lying between them. Germline assignment: CDR1 SGHRS and CDR2 YFSETQ. This CDR3 is built from 15 residues. The CDR3 nucleotides read TGCGCCAGCAGCTTGAACACGGGGGTGAACACTGAAGCTTTCTTT. Protein product: CASSLNTGVNTEAFF.

This clone was seen once. V is TRBV9 and J is TRBJ2-1, with 12 bases aligning to TRBD2. CDR1 SGDLS and CDR2 YYNGEE come from the germline V gene. J gave up 4 bases and V 0 bases, and 2 bases lay outside the gene matches. The CDR3 totals 16 residues. CDR3 DNA sequence: TGTGCCAGCAGCGTAGGGACTAGCGGGATGTACAATGAGCAGTTCTTC. Its translation is CASSVGTSGMYNEQFF.

V gene TRBV29-1 combines with J gene TRBJ2-7; D possibly corresponds to TRBD1 (6 bases). Germline V gene lookup returns CDR1 SQVTM and CDR2 ANQGSEA. CDR3 length: 13 amino acids. V gave up 7 bases and J gave up 3 bases, with 16 bases separating them. The CDR3 here is CSAGAGTNYEQYF. CDR3 nucleotides: TGCAGCGCCGGAGCCGGGACAAACTACGAGCAGTACTTC.

The J gene is TRBJ1-5, the V gene TRBV5-4; weak D call: TRBD1 (6 bases). The germline CDR1 and CDR2 sequences are SGHNT and YYREEE (reference sequence). V lost 4 bases and J 2 bases, leaving 10 bases between the germline ends. The CDR3 is made up of 14 amino acids. The CDR3 loop reads CASSQQGRNQPQHF. The CDR3 coding sequence is TGTGCCAGCAGCCAACAGGGTCGCAATCAGCCCCAGCATTTT.